Shown below are 25 T cell receptor beta chains from a single sample sequenced in a study of CD8 T cells in Susac syndrome. Random hexamers served to reverse transcribe roughly 0.45 to 1 ug RNA. From the immunoSEQ multiplex PCR reads, TCRdb called clonotypes with MiXCR, one entry per CDR3 protein. Among about 200,000 distinct CDR3 sequences listed, 90% to 95% were seen once. Sequencing used CD4+ T cells from PBMCs. These receptors were collected from a human donor in good health.

The CDR3 nucleotides read TGTGCCAGCAGGTTCTGGGGGCTGGGTAATGAAAAACTGTTTTTT. It codes for CASRFWGLGNEKLFF. The V and J genes are TRBV2 and TRBJ1-4, with D possibly TRBD1 on 6 matching bases. The V end was cut by 6 bases, the J end by 4 bases, with 15 bases between. The CDR3 totals 15 residues. The germline V gene encodes CDR1 SNHLY and CDR2 FYNNEI.

The rearrangement joins TRBV3-1 to TRBJ1-2; maybe TRBD1 (5 bases). CDR3 length: 15 residues. V lost 0 bases and J 8 bases, leaving 16 bases between the germline ends. CDR1 is LGHDT, CDR2 YNNKEL, per germline (reference sequence). In nucleotides, the CDR3 is TGTGCCAGCAGCCAAGAGGCAGGGAGAGTAATCGGCTACACCTTC. Translated, it gives CASSQEAGRVIGYTF.

V is TRBV5-1 and J is TRBJ2-1; tentatively, D is TRBD1 or TRBD2 (5 bases each). Germline V CDR1 and CDR2: SGHRS, YFSETQ. This CDR3 is 15 amino acids long. Trimming took off 4 bases at V and 8 bases at J, with 19 bases between the two ends. In DNA form, the CDR3 reads TGCGCCAGCAGCCTATCTGGGGACCGGTTGGATGAGCAGTTCTTC. It encodes CASSLSGDRLDEQFF.

The chain joins TRBV29-1 to TRBJ2-7, with D possibly TRBD1 on 6 matching bases. Germline V gives CDR1 SQVTM, CDR2 ANQGSEA. Trimming took off 0 bases at V and 10 bases at J, with 13 bases between the two ends. CDR3 length: 12 residues. Written as DNA, the CDR3 is TGCAGCGTTGAAGATATAACAGGGAAACAGTACTTC. Its protein product is CSVEDITGKQYF.

This rearrangement joins TRBV3-1 to TRBJ2-6, with 8 positions matching TRBD1. V shed 5 bases, J shed 0 bases, and the junction held 6 bases outside the gene matches. CDR3 size: 17 residues. The germline V gene encodes CDR1 LGHDT and CDR2 YNNKEL (reference sequence). The CDR3 region is CASSRQGLHSGANVLTF. The CDR3 coding sequence is TGTGCCAGCAGCAGACAGGGGTTGCACTCTGGGGCCAACGTCCTGACTTTC.

The chain links TRBV5-4 to TRBJ2-1, with 9 bases matching TRBD1. CDR3 length: 13 amino acids. Germline CDR1 reads SGHNT; CDR2 reads YYREEE (reference sequence). The J segment lost 8 bases and the V segment lost 4 bases, leaving 4 bases of the junction unmatched. Here the CDR3 reads CASSPGQGHEQFF. CDR3 coding DNA: TGTGCCAGCAGCCCGGGACAGGGCCATGAGCAGTTCTTC.

The chain joins TRBV24-1 to TRBJ2-2, with 8 bases fitting TRBD1. CDR1 KGHDR and CDR2 SFDVKD come from the germline V gene. This CDR3 has 16 residues. The V segment lost 7 bases and the J segment 5 bases; nucleotides outside the gene matches: 11. Here the CDR3 reads CATRSTGTGSTGELFF. The CDR3 DNA sequence: TGTGCCACCAGATCCACCGGGACAGGTTCTACCGGGGAGCTGTTTTTT.

The rearrangement links TRBV18 to TRBJ2-7, with TRBD1 as a possible D gene (6 bases). V was cut by 1 base and J by 6 bases, with 10 bases left in between. The CDR3 runs 13 residues. Germline V gene sequence: CDR1 KGHSH, CDR2 LQKENI. DNA of the CDR3: TGTGCCAGCTCACCACACGCAGGGGCCGAGCAGTACGTC. Protein: CASSPHAGAEQYV.

The V and J genes are TRBV4-2 and TRBJ2-4, with D perhaps matching TRBD1 (6 bases). V was clipped by 0 bases and J by 5 bases, with 8 bases between them. The CDR3 has 14 residues. Germline values: CDR1 LGHNA, CDR2 YNFKEQ. The CDR3 region has the DNA TGTGCCAGCAGCCAAGAGGGGACACAAAACATTCAGTACTTC. Protein sequence: CASSQEGTQNIQYF.

The chain couples TRBV3-1 to TRBJ1-2; no reliable D call. Germline CDR1 and CDR2: LGHDT and YNNKEL (reference sequence). The CDR3 has 12 residues. V was clipped by 4 bases and J by 7 bases, with 10 bases between them. The CDR3 DNA is TGTGCCAGCAGCCGAAGGGCGGCTGGCTACACCTTC. It encodes CASSRRAAGYTF.

The chain uses TRBV28 and TRBJ2-6; D is uncertain. V lost 6 bases to trimming and J lost 2 bases, with 8 bases between them. Germline V gene sequence: CDR1 MDHEN, CDR2 SYDVKM. CDR3 length: 14 residues. CDR3 nucleotide sequence: TGTGCCAGCAGCGGACCCCCTGGGGCCAACGTCCTGACTTTC. Protein: CASSGPPGANVLTF.

This chain uses TRBV7-9 with TRBJ1-4; weak D call: TRBD1 (5 bases). The CDR3 contains 16 residues. Germline assignment: CDR1 SEHNR and CDR2 FQNEAQ (reference sequence). V was trimmed by 4 bases and J by 4 bases, leaving 16 bases between them. This chain's CDR3 is CASSSRGVESNEKLFF. CDR3 bases: TGTGCCAGCAGCTCCCGAGGGGTGGAGAGTAATGAAAAACTGTTTTTT. The entire variable domain, with the rest obtained from reference TRBV7-9 and TRBJ1-4, is as follows: DTGVSQNPRHKITKRGQNVTFRCDPISEHNRLYWYRQTLGQGPEFLTYFQNEAQLEKSRLLSDRFSAERPKGSFSTLEIQRTEQGDSAMYLCASSSRGVESNEKLFFGSGTQLSVL.

The chain links TRBV27 to TRBJ2-5, with D perhaps TRBD1 (6 bases). The CDR3 is made up of 14 amino acids. Germline V CDR1 and CDR2: MNHEY, SMNVEV (reference sequence). V lost 2 bases and J lost 2, with 9 bases in between. CDR3 sequence (DNA): TGTGCCAGCAGTTTAAGGGACAATCAAGAGACCCAGTACTTC. Its translation: CASSLRDNQETQYF.

The CDR3, as DNA: TGTGCCAGCAGCCCGATTGGGGGCCAAGAGACCCAGTACTTC. Encoded protein: CASSPIGGQETQYF. V is TRBV3-1 and J is TRBJ2-5; D possibly uses TRBD1 or TRBD2 (5 bases each). This CDR3 spans 14 amino acids. V was clipped by 4 bases and J by 1 base, with 10 bases between them. The V gene's germline CDR1 is LGHDT and CDR2 YNNKEL (reference sequence).

V gene TRBV5-1 combines with J gene TRBJ2-5; D unclear. In germline, CDR1 is SGHRS, CDR2 YFSETQ. This CDR3 is built from 14 residues. Between the trimmed V and J ends, which lost 2 bases and 5 bases, there was a span of 13 bases. The CDR3, as DNA: TGCGCCAGCAGCTTTGGGATATCAGCGGAGACCCAGTACTTC. It is translated as CASSFGISAETQYF.

V usage is TRBV29-1 and J usage is TRBJ2-5, with 8 positions matching TRBD1. CDR1 SQVTM and CDR2 ANQGSEA come from the germline V gene. The CDR3 length is 13 residues. Trimming removed 7 bases from V and 5 bases from J; junction bases left unmatched: 9. CDR3 sequence: CSAVPGGGETQYF. The DNA of the CDR3 is TGCAGCGCCGTCCCAGGGGGCGGTGAGACCCAGTACTTC.

This chain joins TRBV28 and TRBJ1-3; 8 positions agree with TRBD1. The CDR3 totals 16 residues. Germline CDR1 reads MDHEN; CDR2 reads SYDVKM. The V segment lost 5 bases and the J segment 0 bases; nucleotides outside the gene matches: 6. The CDR3 loop is CASSPPGTGSGNTIYF. CDR3 bases: TGTGCCAGCAGTCCCCCCGGGACAGGCTCTGGAAACACCATATATTTT.

In this sample, this clonotype turned up a few times. At one of its ends the junction is not consistent with the germline gene, which may arise from a read error. The chain joins TRBV29-1 to TRBJ1-1; D gene ambiguous. The CDR3 sequence is 14 residues long. Germline V lookup: CDR1 SQVTM, CDR2 ANQGSEA. The CDR3 DNA reads TGCAGCGTTGAAGGGTGGGCCCAGAACACTGAAGCTTTTTTT. This codes for CSVEGWAQNTEAFF.

The rearrangement joins TRBV5-1 to TRBJ2-7; perhaps D is TRBD1 or TRBD2 (5 bases each). Trimming shortened V by 3 bases and J by 3 bases, and 16 bases separated the two germline ends. The germline gives CDR1 SGHRS, CDR2 YFSETQ. The CDR3 runs to 15 residues. Here the CDR3 reads CASSWDGVGDYEQYF. In DNA, the CDR3 is TGCGCCAGCAGCTGGGACGGGGTGGGAGACTACGAGCAGTACTTC.

This clonotype was detected only once. This rearrangement joins TRBV7-9 to TRBJ2-1; 8 nucleotides align to TRBD2. The V and J ends lost 4 bases and 7 bases, in that order; junction bases with no gene match: 12. CDR3 length equals 16 residues. CDR1 and CDR2 from the germline V gene are SEHNR and FQNEAQ (reference sequence). The chain's CDR3 is CASSSSRTSPENEQFF. In DNA form, the CDR3 reads TGTGCCAGCAGCTCCTCCCGGACTAGCCCAGAGAATGAGCAGTTCTTC.

The genes are TRBV24-1 and TRBJ2-5; D gene uncertain. Germline V gives CDR1 KGHDR, CDR2 SFDVKD. The CDR3 runs 16 residues. V shed 6 bases and J shed 1 base, with 17 bases lying between them. CDR3 residues: CATSNPDPAGQETQYF. The CDR3 DNA is TGTGCCACCAGTAACCCCGACCCAGCAGGCCAAGAGACCCAGTACTTC.

The chain links TRBV9 to TRBJ1-2; possibly TRBD1 for D (5 bases). The V gene lost 0 bases and the J gene lost 7 bases, with 13 bases spanning the gap. CDR1 and CDR2 (germline): SGDLS, YYNGEE. This CDR3 spans 14 amino acids. CDR3 loop: CASSVAGGAGGYTF. In DNA form, the CDR3 reads TGTGCCAGCAGCGTAGCGGGAGGGGCGGGTGGCTACACCTTC.

This chain links TRBV20-1 with TRBJ2-1; 11 bases agree with TRBD1. Germline loops: CDR1 DFQATT, CDR2 SNEGSKA (reference sequence). The CDR3 extends over 18 amino acids. Losses at the gene ends were 0 bases for V and 0 bases for J; bases not matched to a gene: 7. The CDR3 sequence: CSARDGQGAGSSYNEQFF. The CDR3 nucleotides read TGCAGTGCTAGAGACGGACAGGGGGCGGGGAGCTCCTACAATGAGCAGTTCTTC.

This chain joins TRBV28 and TRBJ1-2; D unclear. The CDR3 is made up of 13 amino acids. V dropped 8 bases and J dropped 2 bases, with 12 bases sitting between them. Germline CDR1 MDHEN, CDR2 SYDVKM. The CDR3 bases are TGTGCCAGCTCACCGTCGGAGAACTATGGCTACACCTTC. Translation gives CASSPSENYGYTF.

The chain combines TRBV29-1 with TRBJ2-1; TRBD2 matches 10 bases. The V and J ends lost 5 bases and 1 base, in that order; junction bases with no gene match: 11. The CDR3 consists of 17 residues. Germline values: CDR1 SQVTM, CDR2 ANQGSEA. CDR3 protein: CSVRASGSIGSYNEQFF. The CDR3 DNA is TGCAGCGTTCGTGCTAGCGGGAGTATCGGGTCCTACAATGAGCAGTTCTTC.